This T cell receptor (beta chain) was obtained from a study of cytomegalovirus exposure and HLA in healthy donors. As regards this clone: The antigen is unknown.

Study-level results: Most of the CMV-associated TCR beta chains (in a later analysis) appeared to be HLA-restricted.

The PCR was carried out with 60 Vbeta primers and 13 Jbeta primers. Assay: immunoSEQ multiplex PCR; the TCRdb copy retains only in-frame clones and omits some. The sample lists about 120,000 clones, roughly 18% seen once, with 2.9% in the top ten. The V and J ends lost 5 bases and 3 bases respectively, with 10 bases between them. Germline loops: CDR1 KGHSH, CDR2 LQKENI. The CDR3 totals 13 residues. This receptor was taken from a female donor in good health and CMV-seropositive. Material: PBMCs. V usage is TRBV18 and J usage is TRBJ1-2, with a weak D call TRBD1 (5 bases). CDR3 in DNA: TGTGCCAGCTCAGCCGACAGCGACTATGGCTACACCTTC. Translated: CASSADSDYGYTF.